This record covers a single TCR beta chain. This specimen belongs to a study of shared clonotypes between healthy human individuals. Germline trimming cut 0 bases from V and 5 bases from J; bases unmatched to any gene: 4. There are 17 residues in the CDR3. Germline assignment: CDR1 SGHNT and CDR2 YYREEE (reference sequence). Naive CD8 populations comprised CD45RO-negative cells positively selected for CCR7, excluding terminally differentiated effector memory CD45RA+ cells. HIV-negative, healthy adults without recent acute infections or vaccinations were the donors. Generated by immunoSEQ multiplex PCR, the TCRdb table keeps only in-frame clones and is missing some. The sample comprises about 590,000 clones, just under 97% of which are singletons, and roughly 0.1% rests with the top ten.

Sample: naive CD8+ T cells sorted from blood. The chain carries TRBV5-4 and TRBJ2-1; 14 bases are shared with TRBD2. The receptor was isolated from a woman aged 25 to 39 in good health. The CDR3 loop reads CASSLEGLAGENNEQFF. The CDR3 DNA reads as TGTGCCAGCAGCTTGGAGGGACTAGCGGGGGAAAACAATGAGCAGTTCTTC.